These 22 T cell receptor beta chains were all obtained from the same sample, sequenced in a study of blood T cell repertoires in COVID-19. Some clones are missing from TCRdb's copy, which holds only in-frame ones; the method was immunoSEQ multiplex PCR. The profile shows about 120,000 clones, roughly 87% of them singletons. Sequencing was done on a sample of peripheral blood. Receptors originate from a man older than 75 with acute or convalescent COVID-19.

DNA of the CDR3: TGTGCCACCAGCAGGTTCGGACAGGGCCTCGCAACTAATGAAAAACTGTTTTTT. Protein product: CATSRFGQGLATNEKLFF. This chain uses TRBV15 with TRBJ1-4; 8 bases match TRBD1. V was pared by 3 bases and J by 0 bases, with 9 bases of the junction left unmatched. CDR3 size: 18 residues. Germline-derived CDR1 and CDR2 are LNHNV and YYDKDF (reference sequence). Using reference TRBV15 and TRBJ1-4 for the parts outside the CDR3, the full variable domain is DAMVIQNPRYQVTQFGKPVTLSCSQTLNHNVMYWYQQKSSQAPKLLFHYYDKDFNNEADTPDNFQSRRPNTSFCFLDIRSPGLGDTAMYLCATSRFGQGLATNEKLFFGSGTQLSVL.

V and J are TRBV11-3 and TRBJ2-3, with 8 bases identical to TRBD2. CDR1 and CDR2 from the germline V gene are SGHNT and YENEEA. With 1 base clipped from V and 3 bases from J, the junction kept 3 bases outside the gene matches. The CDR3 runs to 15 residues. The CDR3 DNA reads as TGTGCCAGCAGCTTAGTCGGGGGGGAGACAGATACGCAGTATTTT. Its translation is CASSLVGGETDTQYF.

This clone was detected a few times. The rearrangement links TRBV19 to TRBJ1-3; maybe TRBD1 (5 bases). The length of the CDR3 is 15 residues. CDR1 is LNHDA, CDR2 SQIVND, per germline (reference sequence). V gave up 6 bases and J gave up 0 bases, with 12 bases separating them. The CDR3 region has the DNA TGTGCCAGTAGAAGACAGACATTCTCTGGAAACACCATATATTTT. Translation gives CASRRQTFSGNTIYF.

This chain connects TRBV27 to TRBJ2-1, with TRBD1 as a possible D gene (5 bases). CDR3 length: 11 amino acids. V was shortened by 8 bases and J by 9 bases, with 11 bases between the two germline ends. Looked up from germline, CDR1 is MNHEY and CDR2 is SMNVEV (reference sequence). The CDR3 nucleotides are TGTGCCAGCCTATGGGGCGGTGAGCAGTTCTTC. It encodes CASLWGGEQFF.

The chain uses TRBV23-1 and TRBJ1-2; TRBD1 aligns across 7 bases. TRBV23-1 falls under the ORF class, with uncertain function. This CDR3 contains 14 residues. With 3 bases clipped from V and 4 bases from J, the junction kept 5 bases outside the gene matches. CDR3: CASSQETGPYGYTF. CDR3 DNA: TGCGCCAGCAGTCAGGAGACAGGGCCCTATGGCTACACCTTC.

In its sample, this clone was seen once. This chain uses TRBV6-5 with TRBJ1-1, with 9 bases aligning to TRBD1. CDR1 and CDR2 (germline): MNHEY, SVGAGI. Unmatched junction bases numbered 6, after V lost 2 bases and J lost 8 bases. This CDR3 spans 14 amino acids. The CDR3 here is CASSYGLTGGEAFF. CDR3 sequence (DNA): TGTGCCAGCAGTTACGGCCTAACAGGGGGCGAAGCTTTCTTT.

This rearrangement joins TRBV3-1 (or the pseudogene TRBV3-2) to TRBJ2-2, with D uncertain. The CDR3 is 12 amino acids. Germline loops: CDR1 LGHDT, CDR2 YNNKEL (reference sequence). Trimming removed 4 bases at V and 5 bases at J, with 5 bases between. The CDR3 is CASSLTTGELFF. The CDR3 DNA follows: TGTGCCAGCAGCCTTACAACCGGGGAGCTGTTTTTT.

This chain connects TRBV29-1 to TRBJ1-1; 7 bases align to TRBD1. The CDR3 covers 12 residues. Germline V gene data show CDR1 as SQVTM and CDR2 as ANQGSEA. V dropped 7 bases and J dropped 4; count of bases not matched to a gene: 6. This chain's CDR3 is CSALTGSTEAFF. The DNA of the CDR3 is TGCAGCGCCTTGACAGGGTCCACTGAAGCTTTCTTT.

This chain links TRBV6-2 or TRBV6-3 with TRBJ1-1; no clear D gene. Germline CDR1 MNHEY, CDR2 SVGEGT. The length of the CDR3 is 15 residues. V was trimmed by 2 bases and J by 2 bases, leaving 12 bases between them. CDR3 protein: CASSYPQILNTEAFF. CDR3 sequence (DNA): TGTGCCAGCAGTTACCCACAGATCTTAAACACTGAAGCTTTCTTT.

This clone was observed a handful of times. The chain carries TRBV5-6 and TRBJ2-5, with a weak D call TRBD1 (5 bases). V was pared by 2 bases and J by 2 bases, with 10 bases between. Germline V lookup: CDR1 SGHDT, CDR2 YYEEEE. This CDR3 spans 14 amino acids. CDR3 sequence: CASSFPTVQETQYF. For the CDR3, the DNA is TGTGCCAGCAGCTTTCCGACAGTGCAAGAGACCCAGTACTTC.

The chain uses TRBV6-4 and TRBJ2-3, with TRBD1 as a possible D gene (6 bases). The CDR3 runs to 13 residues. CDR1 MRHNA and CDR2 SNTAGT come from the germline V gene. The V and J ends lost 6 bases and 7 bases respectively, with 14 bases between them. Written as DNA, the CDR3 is TGTGCCAGCAGCCTGAACAGGGATTATACGCAGTATTTT. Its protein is CASSLNRDYTQYF.

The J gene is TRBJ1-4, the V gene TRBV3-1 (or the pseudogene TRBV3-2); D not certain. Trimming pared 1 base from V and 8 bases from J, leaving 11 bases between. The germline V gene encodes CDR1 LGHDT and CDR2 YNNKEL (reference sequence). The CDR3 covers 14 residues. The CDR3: CASSQGRVAEKLFF. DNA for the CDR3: TGTGCCAGCAGCCAAGGAAGAGTAGCAGAAAAACTGTTTTTT.

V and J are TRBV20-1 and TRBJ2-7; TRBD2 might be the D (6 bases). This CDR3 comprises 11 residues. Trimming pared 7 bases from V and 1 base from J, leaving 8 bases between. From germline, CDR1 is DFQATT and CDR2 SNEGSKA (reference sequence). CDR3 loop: CSGGVSYEQYF. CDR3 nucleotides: TGCAGTGGGGGGGTTTCCTACGAGCAGTACTTC.

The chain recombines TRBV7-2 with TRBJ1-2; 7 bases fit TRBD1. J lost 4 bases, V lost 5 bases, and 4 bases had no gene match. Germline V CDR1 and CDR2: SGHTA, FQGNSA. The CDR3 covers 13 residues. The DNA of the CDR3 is TGTGCCAGCAGCGCGGGACAGTTCTATGGCTACACCTTC. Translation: CASSAGQFYGYTF.

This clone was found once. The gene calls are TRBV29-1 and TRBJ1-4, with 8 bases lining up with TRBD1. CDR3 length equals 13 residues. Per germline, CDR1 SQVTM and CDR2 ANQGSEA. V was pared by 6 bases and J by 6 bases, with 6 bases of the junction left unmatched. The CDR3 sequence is CSVGTGGDEKLFF. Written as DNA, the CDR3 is TGCAGCGTGGGGACAGGAGGCGATGAAAAACTGTTTTTT.

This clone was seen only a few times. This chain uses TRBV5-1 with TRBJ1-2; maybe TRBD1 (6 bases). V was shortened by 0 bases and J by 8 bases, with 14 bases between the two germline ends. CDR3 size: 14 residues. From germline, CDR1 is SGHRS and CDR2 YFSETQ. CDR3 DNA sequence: TGCGCCAGCAGCTTGGAAACAGGGTTGGACGGCTACACCTTC. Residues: CASSLETGLDGYTF.

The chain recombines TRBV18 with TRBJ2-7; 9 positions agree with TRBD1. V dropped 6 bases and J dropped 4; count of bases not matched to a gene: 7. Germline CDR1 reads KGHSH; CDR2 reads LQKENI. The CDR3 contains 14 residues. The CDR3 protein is CASSSGTGLYEQYF. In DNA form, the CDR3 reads TGTGCCAGCTCGTCCGGGACAGGGCTTTACGAGCAGTACTTC.

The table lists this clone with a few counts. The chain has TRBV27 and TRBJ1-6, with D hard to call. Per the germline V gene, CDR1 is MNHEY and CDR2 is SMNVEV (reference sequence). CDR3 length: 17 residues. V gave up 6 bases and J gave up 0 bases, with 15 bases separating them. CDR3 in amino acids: CASSPLVASSYNSPLHF. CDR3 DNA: TGTGCCAGCAGCCCCCTAGTGGCCAGCTCCTATAATTCACCCCTCCACTTT.

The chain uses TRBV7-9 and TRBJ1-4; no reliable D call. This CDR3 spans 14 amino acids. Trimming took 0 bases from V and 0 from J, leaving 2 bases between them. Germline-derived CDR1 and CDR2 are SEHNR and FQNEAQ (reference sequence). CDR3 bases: TGTGCCAGCAGCTTAGCCACAACTAATGAAAAACTGTTTTTT. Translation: CASSLATTNEKLFF.

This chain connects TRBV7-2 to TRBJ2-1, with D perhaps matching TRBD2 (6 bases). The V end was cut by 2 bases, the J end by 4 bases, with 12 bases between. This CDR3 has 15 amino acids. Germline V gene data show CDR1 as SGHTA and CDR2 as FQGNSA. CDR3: CASSLWASVYNEQFF. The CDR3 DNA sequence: TGTGCCAGCAGCTTATGGGCTAGCGTGTACAATGAGCAGTTCTTC.

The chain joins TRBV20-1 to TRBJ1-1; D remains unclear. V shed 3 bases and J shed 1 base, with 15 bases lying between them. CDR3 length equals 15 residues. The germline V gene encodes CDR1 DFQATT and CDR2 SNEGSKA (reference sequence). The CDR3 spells CSASWGGGGNTEAFF. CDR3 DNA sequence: TGCAGTGCTAGTTGGGGAGGCGGTGGGAACACTGAAGCTTTCTTT.

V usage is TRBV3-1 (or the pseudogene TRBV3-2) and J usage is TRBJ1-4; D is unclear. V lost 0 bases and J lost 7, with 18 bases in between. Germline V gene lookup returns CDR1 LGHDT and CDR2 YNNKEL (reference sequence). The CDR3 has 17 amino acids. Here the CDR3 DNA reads TGTGCCAGCAGCCAAGACGGAGGACGGGGAAGCGGTGAAAAACTGTTTTTT. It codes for CASSQDGGRGSGEKLFF.